A single sample is the source of the 20 T cell receptor beta chains below, sequenced in a study of cytomegalovirus exposure and HLA in healthy donors (dated by TCRdb to the late 2010s). To prepare the library, the immunoSEQ multiplex PCR assay was applied. A mixture of 60 forward primers for TCR Vbeta segments and 13 reverse primers for TCR Jbeta segments was used in the multiplex PCR. TCRdb stores this immuneACCESS table with in-frame sequences only. Part of the clones is absent; in the studies checked, under half of the shortfall reflects unresolved V genes, and no reason is known for the rest. This sample has around 170,000 clones in its table, and around three quarters of those were observed once. Jointly, the top ten make up 0.69% of the sample. Sequenced sample: PBMCs. The receptors come from a middle-aged woman in good health and CMV-seronegative.

CDR3 amino acids: CASSVDTSSGGYTF. CDR3 DNA: TGTGCCAGCAGCGTAGACACTTCTTCAGGTGGCTACACCTTC. The V gene is TRBV9, the J gene TRBJ1-2; the D is unclear. Germline values: CDR1 SGDLS, CDR2 YYNGEE. Trimming removed 0 bases from V and 7 bases from J, with 13 bases in between. The CDR3 extends over 14 amino acids.

The chain employs TRBV2 and TRBJ2-1, with D tentatively TRBD1 (6 bases). The germline V gene has CDR1 SNHLY and CDR2 FYNNEI. There are 12 residues in the CDR3. The V and J ends lost 8 bases and 7 bases respectively, with 12 bases between them. DNA for the CDR3: TGTGCCAGCGGACGGACAGTGAATGAGCAGTTCTTC. Its protein product is CASGRTVNEQFF.

V usage is TRBV11-1 and J usage is TRBJ2-5; possible D gene TRBD1, 5 bases. Germline V CDR1 and CDR2: SGHAT, FQDESV (reference sequence). The CDR3 extends over 13 amino acids. Trimming pared 7 bases from V and 5 bases from J, leaving 14 bases between. This chain's CDR3 is CASTTGLRETQYF. In nucleotides, the CDR3 is TGTGCCAGCACCACAGGTCTTCGGGAGACCCAGTACTTC.

This rearrangement joins TRBV28 to TRBJ1-1; TRBD1 might be the D (5 bases). Germline lookup yields CDR1 MDHEN and CDR2 SYDVKM. V lost 4 bases and J lost 10, with 13 bases in between. This CDR3 comprises 12 residues. CDR3 amino acids: CASSSGGGGAFF. The CDR3 coding sequence is TGTGCCAGCAGTTCTGGCGGGGGGGGAGCTTTCTTT. Full variable domain (outside the CDR3, taken from reference TRBV28 and TRBJ1-1): DVKVTQSSRYLVKRTGEKVFLECVQDMDHENMFWYRQDPGLGLRLIYFSYDVKMKEKGDIPEGYSVSREKKERFSLILESASTNQTSMYLCASSSGGGGAFFGQGTRLTVV.

V gene TRBV2 combines with J gene TRBJ1-1; D call uncertain. Germline V lookup: CDR1 SNHLY, CDR2 FYNNEI. V lost 10 bases and J 2 bases, leaving 20 bases between the germline ends. This CDR3 is 15 amino acids long. CDR3 nucleotides: TGTGCCACCCAACCCCCGCGAGATCTTAACACTGAAGCTTTCTTT. Protein product: CATQPPRDLNTEAFF.

This clone appeared a few times. The chain employs TRBV5-1 and TRBJ2-2, with 7 positions matching TRBD1. This CDR3 is 16 amino acids long. Unmatched junction bases numbered 10, after V lost 2 bases and J lost 6 bases. Germline CDR1 and CDR2: SGHRS and YFSETQ. The CDR3 loop is CASSFGQEDVAGELFF. CDR3 DNA sequence: TGCGCCAGCAGCTTCGGACAGGAAGATGTAGCCGGGGAGCTGTTTTTT.

The gene calls are TRBV28 and TRBJ2-1; 11 bases are shared with TRBD2. J gave up 7 bases and V 6 bases, and 5 bases lay outside the gene matches. Germline values: CDR1 MDHEN, CDR2 SYDVKM. The CDR3 covers 14 residues. CDR3 loop: CASSWGTSGNEQFF. The DNA for the CDR3 is TGTGCCAGCAGCTGGGGGACTAGCGGAAATGAGCAGTTCTTC.

V is TRBV2 and J is TRBJ2-3, with 8 nucleotides matching TRBD2. Unmatched junction bases numbered 9, after V lost 9 bases and J lost 4 bases. This CDR3 has 14 amino acids. The V gene's germline CDR1 is SNHLY and CDR2 FYNNEI. CDR3 DNA: TGTGCCAGGACGAGCGGGAGTGGGCCAGATACGCAGTATTTT. Protein sequence: CARTSGSGPDTQYF.

This clone was picked up a small number of times. The chain uses TRBV6-5 and TRBJ2-2, with TRBD1 identical over 7 bases. CDR3 length: 15 amino acids. CDR1 MNHEY and CDR2 SVGAGI come from the germline V gene. V lost 3 bases and J lost 5; bases outside the gene matches: 6. This CDR3 is CASSYEGGGTGELFF. DNA of the CDR3: TGTGCCAGCAGTTATGAAGGGGGCGGGACCGGGGAGCTGTTTTTT.

V is TRBV19 and J is TRBJ2-5, with D perhaps matching TRBD1 (5 bases). The CDR3 extends over 14 amino acids. V lost 3 bases to trimming and J lost 0 bases, with 8 bases between them. Per germline, CDR1 LNHDA and CDR2 SQIVND (reference sequence). The CDR3 here is CASSMGPNQETQYF. The CDR3 DNA reads TGTGCCAGTAGTATGGGGCCGAACCAAGAGACCCAGTACTTC.

On this clone: Mismatch with germline at one junction end may stem from a read error. The gene calls are TRBV7-8 and TRBJ2-3; 12 positions agree with TRBD1. The CDR3 has 12 residues. CDR1 is SGHVS, CDR2 FQNEAQ, per germline. Written as DNA, the CDR3 is TGTGCCAGCAGCTCCCCCGGGACAGGGGGCGATTTT. Protein sequence: CASSSPGTGGDF.

The chain carries TRBV6-6 and TRBJ1-5, with D possibly TRBD1 on 5 matching bases. The length of the CDR3 is 14 residues. V shed 6 bases and J shed 6 bases, with 15 bases lying between them. Looked up from germline, CDR1 is MNHNY and CDR2 is SVGAGI (reference sequence). The CDR3: CASSPEGLVQPQHF. In nucleotides, the CDR3 is TGTGCCAGCAGCCCGGAGGGGCTGGTTCAGCCCCAGCATTTT.

This clone was seen once. The chain joins TRBV9 to TRBJ2-7; TRBD1 is a possible D gene (5 bases). Per germline, CDR1 SGDLS and CDR2 YYNGEE. Trimming removed 0 bases at V and 6 bases at J, with 13 bases between. The CDR3 loop spans 14 amino acids. The CDR3 sequence: CASSVDLGAGEQYF. In DNA, the CDR3 is TGTGCCAGCAGCGTAGACCTAGGGGCCGGCGAGCAGTACTTC.

The chain employs TRBV2 and TRBJ2-2; 9 nucleotides line up with TRBD1. CDR1 and CDR2 from the germline V gene are SNHLY and FYNNEI. The CDR3 sequence is 16 residues long. The V and J ends lost 6 bases and 8 bases, in that order; junction bases with no gene match: 13. CDR3 in amino acids: CASSLPGQGSRGELFF. The CDR3 nucleotides read TGTGCCAGCAGCCTCCCGGGACAGGGTAGTCGGGGGGAGCTGTTTTTT.

The CDR3 DNA is TGCGCCACCAGGGACGGGGTCTTCAATGAGCAGTTCTTC. Translating gives CATRDGVFNEQFF. The chain employs TRBV10-2 and TRBJ2-1, with D perhaps being TRBD1 or TRBD2 (5 bases each). The CDR3 extends over 13 amino acids. The germline V gene has CDR1 WSHSY and CDR2 SAAADI. V lost 10 bases, J lost 6 bases, and 16 bases lay in between.

The chain joins TRBV5-1 to TRBJ1-2, with a tentative D call TRBD1 (6 bases). The length of the CDR3 is 12 residues. V shed 3 bases and J shed 7 bases, with 10 bases lying between them. Germline V CDR1 and CDR2: SGHRS, YFSETQ. The CDR3 spells CASSSGERGYTF. The CDR3 DNA follows: TGCGCCAGCAGCTCAGGGGAGCGTGGCTACACCTTC.

This clone was counted a few times. V is TRBV25-1 and J is TRBJ1-2; 7 nucleotides line up with TRBD1. The CDR3 extends over 14 amino acids. CDR1 and CDR2 from the germline V gene are MGHDK and SYGVNS. J was trimmed by 2 bases and V by 2 bases; bases with no gene match: 2. CDR3 in DNA: TGTGCCAGCAGTGAACCAGGGGGGAACTATGGCTACACCTTC. This sequence encodes CASSEPGGNYGYTF.

This clone occurred a few times. The chain has TRBV6-1 and TRBJ1-5; 8 bases match TRBD1. The V gene end was trimmed by 6 bases and the J gene end by 2 bases; junction bases not matched to a gene: 6. The CDR3 runs 15 residues. Looked up from germline, CDR1 is MNHNS and CDR2 is SASEGT. DNA of the CDR3: TGTGCCAGCAGCCCCGAGACAGGGGGCAATCAGCCCCAGCATTTT. Translation gives CASSPETGGNQPQHF.

V is TRBV28 and J is TRBJ2-1; D might be TRBD2 (6 bases). The length of the CDR3 is 15 residues. Germline loops: CDR1 MDHEN, CDR2 SYDVKM. V dropped 6 bases and J dropped 3 bases, with 15 bases sitting between them. The CDR3 sequence: CASSLGGVGYNEQFF. CDR3 bases: TGTGCCAGCAGCCTCGGAGGGGTTGGCTACAATGAGCAGTTCTTC. Using reference TRBV28 and TRBJ2-1 for the parts outside the CDR3, the full variable domain is DVKVTQSSRYLVKRTGEKVFLECVQDMDHENMFWYRQDPGLGLRLIYFSYDVKMKEKGDIPEGYSVSREKKERFSLILESASTNQTSMYLCASSLGGVGYNEQFFGPGTRLTVL.

This clone was seen a few times. The chain employs TRBV30 and TRBJ1-1; D not certain. The CDR3 has 12 residues. V lost 4 bases to trimming and J lost 3 bases, with 9 bases between them. Germline assignment: CDR1 GTSNPN and CDR2 SVGIG (reference sequence). The CDR3 DNA reads TGTGCCTGGACCCCCAGTGACACTGAAGCTTTCTTT. Protein: CAWTPSDTEAFF.